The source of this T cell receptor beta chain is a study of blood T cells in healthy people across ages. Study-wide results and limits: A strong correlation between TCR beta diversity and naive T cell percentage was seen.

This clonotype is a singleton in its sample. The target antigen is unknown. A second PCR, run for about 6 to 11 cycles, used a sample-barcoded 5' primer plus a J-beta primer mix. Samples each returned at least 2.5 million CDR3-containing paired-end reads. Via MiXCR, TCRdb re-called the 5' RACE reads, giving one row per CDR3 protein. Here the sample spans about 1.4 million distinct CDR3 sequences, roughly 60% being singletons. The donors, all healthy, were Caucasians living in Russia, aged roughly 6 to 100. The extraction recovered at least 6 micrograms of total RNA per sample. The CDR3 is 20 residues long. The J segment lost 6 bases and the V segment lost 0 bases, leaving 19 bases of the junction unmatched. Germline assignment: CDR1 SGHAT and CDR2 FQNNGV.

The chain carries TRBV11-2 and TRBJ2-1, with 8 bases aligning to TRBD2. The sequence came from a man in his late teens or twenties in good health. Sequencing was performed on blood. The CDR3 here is CASSLDKTRGVAGNLNEQFF. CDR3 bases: TGTGCCAGCAGCTTAGATAAGACACGAGGGGTAGCGGGAAATCTCAATGAGCAGTTCTTC.